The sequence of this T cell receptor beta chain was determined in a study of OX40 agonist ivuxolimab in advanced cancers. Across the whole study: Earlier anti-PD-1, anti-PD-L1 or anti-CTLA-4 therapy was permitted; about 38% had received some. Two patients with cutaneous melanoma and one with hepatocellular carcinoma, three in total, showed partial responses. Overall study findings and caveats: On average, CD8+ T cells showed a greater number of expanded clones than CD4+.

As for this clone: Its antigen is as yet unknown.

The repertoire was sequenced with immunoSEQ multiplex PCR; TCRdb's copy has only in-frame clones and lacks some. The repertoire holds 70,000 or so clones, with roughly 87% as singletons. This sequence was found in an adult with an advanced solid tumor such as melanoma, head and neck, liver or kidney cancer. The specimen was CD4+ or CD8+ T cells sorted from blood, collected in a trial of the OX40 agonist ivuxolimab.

CDR3 DNA sequence: TGCAGCGTTGGTGGCGGGGGGGGGCGGCGGACCCAGTACTTC. It encodes CSVGGGGGRRTQYF. The chain links TRBV29-1 to TRBJ2-5; 9 nucleotides line up with TRBD2. Germline-derived CDR1 and CDR2 are SQVTM and ANQGSEA. The CDR3 loop spans 14 amino acids. The trim removed 4 bases at V and 7 bases at J, leaving 10 bases unmatched.